One and the same sample provided the 27 T cell receptor beta chains below, sequenced in a study of blood T cell repertoires in COVID-19. Profiled with immunoSEQ multiplex PCR; TCRdb holds only in-frame clones, not every one. This table holds around 300,000 clones, over 70% found once. Input material: PBMCs or T cells enriched from blood (not recorded which). Receptors originate from a man under 40 who had recovered from COVID-19.

The sample holds one count of this clone. V is TRBV5-4 and J is TRBJ1-1; weak D call: TRBD1 (5 bases). Germline loops: CDR1 SGHNT, CDR2 YYREEE (reference sequence). V gave up 3 bases and J gave up 4 bases, with 19 bases separating them. CDR3 size: 16 residues. The CDR3 protein is CASSWPSGGSSTEAFF. The CDR3, as DNA: TGTGCCAGCAGCTGGCCTAGCGGGGGGTCGAGCACTGAAGCTTTCTTT.

The rearrangement joins TRBV10-2 to TRBJ2-7; D is possibly TRBD1 (5 bases). Germline CDR1 reads WSHSY; CDR2 reads SAAADI. V was shortened by 6 bases and J by 2 bases, with 8 bases between the two germline ends. The CDR3 is 12 residues long. CDR3 region: CASSDSTYEQYF. The CDR3 region has the DNA TGCGCCAGCAGCGACAGTACCTACGAGCAGTACTTC.

The chain couples TRBV7-9 to TRBJ2-5, with D tentatively TRBD1 (6 bases). CDR1 and CDR2 (germline): SEHNR, FQNEAQ (reference sequence). Trimming took off 3 bases at V and 2 bases at J, with 16 bases between the two ends. This CDR3 comprises 16 residues. The CDR3 spells CASSFLTGYPQETQYF. Written as DNA, the CDR3 is TGTGCCAGCAGCTTCCTCACAGGGTACCCTCAAGAGACCCAGTACTTC.

The J gene is TRBJ2-1, the V gene TRBV2, with 7 bases matching TRBD2. The germline gives CDR1 SNHLY, CDR2 FYNNEI. This CDR3 spans 13 amino acids. V was pared by 7 bases and J by 14 bases, with 14 bases of the junction left unmatched. CDR3 sequence (DNA): TGTGCCAGCAAAACGGAGGGAGGGGCAAGGGAGTTCTTC. Encoded protein: CASKTEGGAREFF.

V is TRBV5-5 and J is TRBJ2-5, with D perhaps matching TRBD2 (6 bases). The length of the CDR3 is 13 residues. V lost 4 bases and J 1 base, leaving 8 bases between the germline ends. CDR1 and CDR2 from the germline V gene are SGHKS and YYEKEE (reference sequence). The chain's CDR3 is CASSRDFQETQYF. Written as DNA, the CDR3 is TGTGCCAGCAGCCGGGACTTCCAAGAGACCCAGTACTTC.

The chain couples TRBV6-5 to TRBJ1-1, with 8 positions matching TRBD1. The junction had 6 bases not matched to a gene; V was cut back by 5 bases and J by 1 base. This CDR3 has 15 amino acids. Germline values: CDR1 MNHEY, CDR2 SVGAGI. The chain's CDR3 is CASSRPGTGNTEAFF. CDR3 DNA sequence: TGTGCCAGCAGTCGTCCCGGGACAGGGAACACTGAAGCTTTCTTT.

V usage is TRBV12-3 or TRBV12-4 and J usage is TRBJ2-7, with 9 bases that match TRBD1. There are 13 residues in the CDR3. The ends lost 6 bases at V and 6 bases at J; junction bases unmatched: 6. The CDR3 nucleotides are TGTGCCAGCAGACGGACAGGGGTTCCCGAGCAGTACTTC. It yields the protein CASRRTGVPEQYF.

The rearrangement joins TRBV18 to TRBJ2-5, with TRBD2 identical over 8 bases. The CDR3 runs to 17 residues. V lost 4 bases and J lost 0; bases outside the gene matches: 10. Germline-derived CDR1 and CDR2 are KGHSH and LQKENI. The CDR3 here is CASSLYETSVDQETQYF. In nucleotides, the CDR3 is TGTGCCAGCTCACTTTACGAGACTAGCGTCGACCAAGAGACCCAGTACTTC.

The V call is TRBV15, the J call TRBJ2-4; D gene ambiguous. Trimming pared 5 bases from V and 1 base from J, leaving 15 bases between. The CDR3 is 16 amino acids. Looked up from germline, CDR1 is LNHNV and CDR2 is YYDKDF (reference sequence). The CDR3 is CATSGDIHRAKNIQYF. The CDR3 nucleotides are TGTGCCACCAGCGGCGACATCCATAGGGCCAAAAACATTCAGTACTTC.

This chain connects TRBV30 to TRBJ2-2, with TRBD1 identical over 8 bases. In germline, CDR1 is GTSNPN, CDR2 SVGIG (reference sequence). This CDR3 is 15 amino acids long. Losses at the gene ends were 0 bases for V and 9 bases for J; bases not matched to a gene: 9. CDR3 in DNA: TGTGCCTGGAGTGTACCCCAGGGGGCTGTACGGGAGCTGTTTTTT. Translated, it gives CAWSVPQGAVRELFF.

The V and J genes are TRBV5-8 and TRBJ2-2; 9 bases match TRBD2. The V gene's germline CDR1 is SGHTS and CDR2 YDEGEE. The CDR3 has 17 residues. V was pared by 4 bases and J by 6 bases, with 13 bases of the junction left unmatched. The CDR3 nucleotides read TGTGCCAGCAGCCGAGGTAGCGGGGGACCACTTTCCGGGGAGCTGTTTTTT. Protein product: CASSRGSGGPLSGELFF.

This sequence joins TRBV27 and TRBJ1-2, with 7 bases that match TRBD1. The CDR3 extends over 12 amino acids. CDR1 is MNHEY and CDR2 is SMNVEV in the germline V gene (reference sequence). Trimming took 4 bases from V and 11 from J; bases not matched to a gene: 7. This CDR3 is CASSSRTGGYTF. CDR3 bases: TGTGCCAGCAGTTCGAGGACAGGAGGGTACACCTTC.

CDR3 in DNA: TGTGCCAGCAGGAAAGACTACACATACGAGCAGTACTTC. Its translation: CASRKDYTYEQYF. The genes are TRBV6-5 and TRBJ2-7, with a weak D call TRBD2 (5 bases). This CDR3 has 13 residues. Per the germline V gene, CDR1 is MNHEY and CDR2 is SVGAGI. V lost 6 bases, J lost 4 bases, and 13 bases lay in between.

CDR3 in amino acids: CASRASGGYADTQYF. CDR3 nucleotides: TGTGCCAGCAGGGCTAGCGGGGGGTACGCAGATACGCAGTATTTT. V and J are TRBV2 and TRBJ2-3; 11 bases map to TRBD2. Germline-derived CDR1 and CDR2 are SNHLY and FYNNEI. V shed 6 bases and J 4 bases; nucleotides not matched to a gene: 6. The CDR3 is 15 amino acids. Complete variable domain (other parts from reference TRBV2 and TRBJ2-3): EPEVTQTPSHQVTQMGQEVILRCVPISNHLYFYWYRQILGQKVEFLVSFYNNEISEKSEIFDDQFSVERPDGSNFTLKIRSTKLEDSAMYFCASRASGGYADTQYFGPGTRLTVL.

The rearrangement uses TRBV6-5 and TRBJ1-5, with a tentative D call TRBD1 (5 bases). Looked up from germline, CDR1 is MNHEY and CDR2 is SVGAGI. Trimming pared 0 bases from V and 5 bases from J, leaving 11 bases between. The CDR3 is made up of 15 amino acids. The CDR3: CASSYSYTGHQPQHF. CDR3 coding DNA: TGTGCCAGCAGTTACTCGTATACAGGACATCAGCCCCAGCATTTT.

This chain links TRBV19 with TRBJ2-1, with a possible D match to TRBD1 (6 bases). The V gene lost 1 base and the J gene lost 7 bases, with 8 bases spanning the gap. The CDR3 extends over 13 amino acids. CDR1 and CDR2 (germline): LNHDA, SQIVND (reference sequence). The CDR3 region is CASSIAGQNEQFF. The CDR3 nucleotides are TGTGCCAGTAGTATAGCGGGACAAAATGAGCAGTTCTTC.

The chain recombines TRBV9 with TRBJ1-1; 9 bases line up with TRBD1. CDR3 length: 13 residues. After removal of 4 bases from V and 6 bases from J, the junction contained 4 bases not matched to a gene. Germline lookup yields CDR1 SGDLS and CDR2 YYNGEE. The CDR3 nucleotides read TGTGCCAGCAGCAAACAGGGGGCGTCTGAAGCTTTCTTT. Its protein product is CASSKQGASEAFF.

The CDR3 spells CASSEGTRNTGELFF. In DNA form, the CDR3 reads TGTGCCAGCAGTGAGGGGACAAGGAACACCGGGGAGCTGTTTTTT. The chain uses TRBV6-4 and TRBJ2-2; the D gene is possibly TRBD1 (6 bases). The CDR3 consists of 15 residues. Germline V gives CDR1 MRHNA, CDR2 SNTAGT. V lost 3 bases and J 1 base, leaving 9 bases between the germline ends.

The chain uses TRBV18 and TRBJ1-5; possibly TRBD1 for D (6 bases). Germline lookup yields CDR1 KGHSH and CDR2 LQKENI. Trimming took 6 bases from V and 3 from J, leaving 18 bases between them. The CDR3 contains 16 residues. The CDR3 spells CASSPSQTGNNQPQHF. The DNA of the CDR3 is TGTGCCAGCTCTCCATCTCAAACAGGGAACAATCAGCCCCAGCATTTT.

This sequence joins TRBV12-3 or TRBV12-4 and TRBJ2-7, with TRBD1 as a possible D gene (6 bases). The V end lost 6 bases, the J end lost 3 bases, and 9 bases lay between the germline ends. This CDR3 is built from 12 residues. The CDR3 coding sequence is TGTGCCAGCAGAAAACAGGGCTACGAGCAGTACTTC. This codes for CASRKQGYEQYF.

This clone was recorded only once. The chain carries TRBV2 and TRBJ1-1; 7 nucleotides match TRBD1. Germline CDR1 reads SNHLY; CDR2 reads FYNNEI. Trimming cost V 6 bases and J 4 bases; bases outside gene matches: 5. The CDR3 is made up of 13 amino acids. CDR3 in amino acids: CASRPTGTTEAFF. The CDR3 region has the DNA TGTGCCAGCAGGCCGACAGGGACCACTGAAGCTTTCTTT.

The rearrangement links TRBV29-1 to TRBJ1-1; TRBD1 agrees at 7 bases. V was clipped by 7 bases and J by 0 bases; unmatched bases: 14. The CDR3 contains 16 residues. CDR1 is SQVTM, CDR2 ANQGSEA, per germline. In DNA form, the CDR3 reads TGCAGCGCCTCCGGGACAGAGCTTAATTTGAACACTGAAGCTTTCTTT. Translating gives CSASGTELNLNTEAFF.

The rearrangement links TRBV4-2 to TRBJ2-6; unclear D gene. V lost 3 bases, J lost 0 bases, and 9 bases lay in between. Germline CDR1 and CDR2: LGHNA and YNFKEQ. This CDR3 has 16 residues. CDR3 sequence: CASSQMSGSGANVLTF. In DNA, the CDR3 is TGTGCCAGCAGCCAGATGTCCGGCTCTGGGGCCAACGTCCTGACTTTC.

The V and J genes are TRBV10-1 and TRBJ1-2; D call uncertain. Trimming removed 8 bases from V and 4 bases from J, with 20 bases in between. The germline V gene has CDR1 WNHNN and CDR2 SYGVQD (reference sequence). CDR3 length: 15 amino acids. CDR3 protein: CASVFCGSKSYGYTF. CDR3 coding DNA: TGCGCCAGCGTTTTCTGCGGGTCAAAATCCTATGGCTACACCTTC.

The chain couples TRBV4-1 to TRBJ1-2; TRBD1 aligns across 7 bases. V shed 1 base, J shed 2 bases, and the junction held 7 bases outside the gene matches. The CDR3 extends over 16 amino acids. Germline values: CDR1 MGHRA, CDR2 YSYEKL. CDR3 protein: CASSQVNVRGNYGYTF. The DNA of the CDR3 is TGCGCCAGCAGCCAAGTTAATGTCAGGGGGAACTATGGCTACACCTTC.

This chain joins TRBV7-9 and TRBJ2-5; D uncertain. Looked up from germline, CDR1 is SEHNR and CDR2 is FQNEAQ (reference sequence). The CDR3 length is 14 residues. V gave up 6 bases and J gave up 0 bases, with 11 bases separating them. CDR3 in amino acids: CASRSYDNQETQYF. CDR3 DNA sequence: TGTGCCAGCAGGTCTTACGACAACCAAGAGACCCAGTACTTC.

The chain is built from TRBV19 and TRBJ1-2, with a possible D match to TRBD1 (5 bases). Germline CDR1 LNHDA, CDR2 SQIVND (reference sequence). This CDR3 is 14 amino acids long. Between the trimmed V and J ends, which lost 4 bases and 7 bases, there was a span of 16 bases. CDR3: CASSTGVQGSGYTF. The CDR3 coding sequence is TGTGCCAGTAGTACGGGTGTTCAGGGAAGTGGCTACACCTTC.